Sequencing of this T cell receptor (beta chain) was carried out in a study of response to subunit inactivated influenza vaccine. Whole-study findings and limits: That few new T cells are recruited by each seasonal influenza vaccination was the authors' suggestion.

TCRdb re-analysed the RT-PCR reads in MiXCR, keeping a single row per CDR3 protein. The repertoire includes some 520,000 distinct CDR3 sequences, 16% of them detected once, and about 3% sits in the top ten. CDR3 size: 12 residues. V was pared by 0 bases and J by 8 bases, with 7 bases between. The germline CDR1 and CDR2 sequences are MNHEY and SVGAGI. Regarding this clonotype: Its specificity is unknown.

The J gene is TRBJ1-1, the V gene TRBV6-5; D call uncertain. Material: CD4+ T cells sorted from PBMCs, obtained less than 30 months after vaccination. This TCR came from a man between 50 and 70 years old who received an inactivated influenza vaccine. The CDR3: CASSYSGSEAFF. The CDR3 DNA is TGTGCCAGCAGTTACTCGGGCAGCGAAGCTTTCTTT.